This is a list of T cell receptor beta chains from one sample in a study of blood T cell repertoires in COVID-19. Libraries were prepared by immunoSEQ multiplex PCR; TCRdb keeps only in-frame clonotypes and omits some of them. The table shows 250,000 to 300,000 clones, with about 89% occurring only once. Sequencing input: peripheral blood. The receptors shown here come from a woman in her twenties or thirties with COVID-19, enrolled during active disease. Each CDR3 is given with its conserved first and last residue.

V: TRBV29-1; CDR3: CSVESAGGLDNEQFF
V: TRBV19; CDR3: CASELTGELFF
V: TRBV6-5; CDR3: CASSSENRANTEAFF
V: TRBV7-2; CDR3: CASSFRQGLGRAGELFF
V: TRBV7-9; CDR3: CASSLSDRRNIQYF
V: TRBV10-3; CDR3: CAISAGTSDSYEQYF
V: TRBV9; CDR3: CASSVADQGAGNTIYF
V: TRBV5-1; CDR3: CASSLLLGQGAEKLFF
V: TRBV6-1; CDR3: CASSDVWSKGYTF
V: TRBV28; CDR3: CASSLSGRSQHF
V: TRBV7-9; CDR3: CASSPWDRDKDTQYF
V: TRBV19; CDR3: CASSGGTHSNSPLHF
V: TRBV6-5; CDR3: CASRPTSGETQYF
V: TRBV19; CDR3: CASSIGGGHTYNEQFF
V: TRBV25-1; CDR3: CASSARLGTGQETQYF
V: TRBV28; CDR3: CASSLVGGVIRAFF
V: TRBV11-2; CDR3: CASSLGSRAFF
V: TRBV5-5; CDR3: CASSAVGTVGTEAFF
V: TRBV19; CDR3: CASRGGDPAFF
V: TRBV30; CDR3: CAWTPDRDDGYTF
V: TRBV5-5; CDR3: CASSLPPGQGASYEQYF
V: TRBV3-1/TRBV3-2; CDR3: CASSQDLRQPQHF
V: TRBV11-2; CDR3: CASSLGEGGGYTEAFF
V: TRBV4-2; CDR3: CASSQDRASNQPQHF
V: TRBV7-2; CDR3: CASSFAGEGSYGYTF
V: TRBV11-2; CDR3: CASSLSGRFNEKLFF
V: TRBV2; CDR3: CASTWDRGNSPLHF
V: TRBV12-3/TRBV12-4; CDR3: CASSGTGGTEAFF
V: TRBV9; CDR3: CASREVSTEAFF
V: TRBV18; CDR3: CASSPEVGGAPEQYF
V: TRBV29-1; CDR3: CSVETGTAGNTIYF
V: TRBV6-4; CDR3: CATRTGMLYTF
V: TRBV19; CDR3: CASSDPGRLTLPRGPLIYTGELFF
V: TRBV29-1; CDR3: CSATPGQGAQGYTF
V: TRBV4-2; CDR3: CASSPNEKLFF
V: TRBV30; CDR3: CAWSVISGGNGYTF
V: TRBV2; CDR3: CASQGGYDSPLHF
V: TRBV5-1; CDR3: CASTKYSTGYTEAFF
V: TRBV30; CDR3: CAWSNRGGAEAFF
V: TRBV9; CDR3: CASSSRGGTGELFF
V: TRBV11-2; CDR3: CASSFPGQGSWNTEAFF
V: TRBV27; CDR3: CASSKTTRTNEKLFF
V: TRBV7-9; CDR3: CASSYHSGRVLGELFF
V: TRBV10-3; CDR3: CAIGTRTGEKETQYF
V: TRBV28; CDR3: CASSLWNTEAFF
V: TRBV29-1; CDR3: CSVDSGSYNEQFF
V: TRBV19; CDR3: CASSPGQGWGYGYTF